This record looks at one T cell receptor beta chain sequence and its context. This sample's TCRbeta library carried unique molecular identifier barcodes. Each CDR3 protein is one row after TCRdb ran MiXCR on the PCR reads. The sample lists some 390,000 distinct CDR3 sequences; roughly 20% were seen once. This specimen comes from a study of T-cell reconstitution after alpha-beta-depleted transplantation in children. Deletions cut 1 base from V and 1 base from J, with 10 bases between. CDR3 size: 15 residues. The germline gives CDR1 SGHTA, CDR2 FQGNSA. The clonotype originates from a human donor who donated a stem cell graft to a child with acute myeloid leukemia. The chain couples TRBV7-2 to TRBJ2-5, with D possibly TRBD2 on 5 matching bases. Sequenced here: PBMCs from the stem cell graft donor, sampled from the stem cell graft. The CDR3 DNA sequence: TGTGCCAGCAGCTTAGATAGCGCCCGCCAAGAGACCCAGTACTTC. It yields the protein CASSLDSARQETQYF.